This is a list of T cell receptor beta chains from one sample in a study of CD8 T cells in ankylosing spondylitis. TCRdb fed the 5' RACE reads into MiXCR, producing one record per CDR3 protein. The sample lists about 160,000 distinct CDR3 sequences, 15% to 20% seen once, with about 8.2% in the top ten. The source material was blood, either unsorted or a sorted T cell fraction (not recorded which). The origin of the receptors is a male donor with ankylosing spondylitis or in good health (not recorded which). CDR3s include the opening cysteine and the closing phenylalanine or tryptophan. The D gene is left open where the match is weak. Only part of the rows carry a size: once, few, many, or a class if the clone is expanded.

TRBJ2-1,TRBV20-1,many,TRBD2,TGCAGTTGTCTAAAGACTAGCGACAATGAGCAGTTCTTC,CSCLKTSDNEQFF
TRBJ2-4,TRBV12-3/TRBV12-4,many,.,TGTGCCACCAATTCCCCCCTCGGGGTAACGTACTTC,CATNSPLGVTYF
TRBJ2-6,TRBV27,once,.,TGTGCCAGCACGGGCAGTATAAGCTCTGGGGCCAACGTCCTGACTTTC,CASTGSISSGANVLTF
TRBJ2-7,TRBV29-1,many,TRBD2,TGCAGCGTTGAAGATGTAGCGGGATTATTATACGAGCAGTACTTC,CSVEDVAGLLYEQYF
TRBJ2-1,TRBV10-3,.,.,TGTGCCATCAGGGTAAACAATGAGCAGTTCTTC,CAIRVNNEQFF
TRBJ1-5,TRBV6-5,.,.,TGTGCCAGCAGTTACAGCTCGTTTCAGTTCAATCAGCCCCAGCATTTT,CASSYSSFQFNQPQHF
TRBJ1-4,TRBV5-1,many,TRBD1,TGCGCCAGCAGCCGAGGGAACCAGGGGGCTCGGGAAAAACTGTTTTTT,CASSRGNQGAREKLFF
TRBJ2-2,TRBV2,.,TRBD1,TGTGCCAGCAGAGGGGACAGGGTGAACACCGGGGAGCTGTTTTTT,CASRGDRVNTGELFF
TRBJ2-5,TRBV11-2,many,.,TGTGCCAGCAGCCCGTTCGGGAGAGAGACCCAGTACTTC,CASSPFGRETQYF
TRBJ2-3,TRBV5-1,many,.,TGCGCCAGCAGCTTGGACCGTCCACAAGTTACGCAGTATTTT,CASSLDRPQVTQYF
TRBJ2-1,TRBV5-1,many,.,TGCGCCAGCAGCTTGTTCACCCCGGAAATGAATGAGCAGTTCTTC,CASSLFTPEMNEQFF
TRBJ2-7,TRBV11-2,.,TRBD1,TGTGCCAGCAGCCCCCTTACGGGACAGGGTCGGTTCGAGCAGTACTTC,CASSPLTGQGRFEQYF
TRBJ1-6,TRBV20-1,many,.,TGCAGTGCTAATCCTTTTAACCGGGACCGCAATTCACCCCTCCACTTT,CSANPFNRDRNSPLHF
TRBJ2-2,TRBV29-1,few,TRBD1,TGCAGCGCCTTGACCGGGACAGAGGCCACCGGGGAGCTGTTTTTT,CSALTGTEATGELFF
TRBJ2-4,TRBV4-2,few,.,TGTGCCAGCAGCCAAGATTCCCTGGGCTCCGGAGGGAACATTCAGTACTTC,CASSQDSLGSGGNIQYF
TRBJ2-2,TRBV24-1,many,TRBD2,TGTGCCACCTCCCAGCGGGAGTACACCGGGGAGCTGTTTTTT,CATSQREYTGELFF
TRBJ2-7,TRBV7-2,many,.,TGTGCCAGCAGCTTAGTGGCGGGGGCTTACGAGCAGTACTTC,CASSLVAGAYEQYF
TRBJ1-2,TRBV6-2/TRBV6-3,few,.,TGTGCCAGCAGCCGAAGTTCCTCCGAATATGGCTACACCTTC,CASSRSSSEYGYTF
TRBJ1-1,TRBV20-1,many,.,TGCAGTGCGGAAGAGAGGGGAACAGGGAACACTGAAGCTTTCTTT,CSAEERGTGNTEAFF
TRBJ1-2,TRBV20-1,many,TRBD1,TGCAGTGCTAGCGCCAATTCGGGACAGGGGCATGAAGGCTACACCTTC,CSASANSGQGHEGYTF
TRBJ2-7,TRBV27,many,.,TGTGCCAGTAAATTCGGGCCCTCCTACGAGCAGTACTTC,CASKFGPSYEQYF
TRBJ2-1,TRBV5-1,few,TRBD2,TGCGCCAGCAGCTTGGTTAGCGGGAGGGCGATCTCTGCCAATGAGCAGTTCTTC,CASSLVSGRAISANEQFF
TRBJ1-1,TRBV5-1,many,.,TGCGCCAGCAGCTTATCCGGTCAGGGGAAGAACACTGAAGCTTTCTTT,CASSLSGQGKNTEAFF
TRBJ1-2,TRBV28,many,TRBD1,TGTGCCAGCAGCCCGACAGGGGTGGCTGGCTACACCTTC,CASSPTGVAGYTF
TRBJ1-4,TRBV5-1,many,.,TGCGCCAGCAGCCCCGTTAATGAAAAACTGTTTTTT,CASSPVNEKLFF
TRBJ2-2,TRBV20-1,.,.,TGCAGTGCTAGAGGGAGGATGAACACCGGGGAGCTGTTTTTT,CSARGRMNTGELFF
TRBJ2-3,TRBV28,.,TRBD2,TGTGCCAGCAGTTCTTACGGACTAGCGGGAGAGGGAGATACGCAGTATTTT,CASSSYGLAGEGDTQYF
TRBJ1-1,TRBV29-1,many,TRBD1,TGCAGCGAAAGAAATACAGGGGTCCCGAACACTGAAGCTTTCTTT,CSERNTGVPNTEAFF
TRBJ2-2,TRBV6-1,many,TRBD2,TGTGCCAGCAATCCAAGCGGGAGGGCCGCCGGGGAGCTGTTTTTT,CASNPSGRAAGELFF
TRBJ2-1,TRBV7-9,few,.,TGTGCCTGCAGAGGGTTGGGTGAGCAGTTCTTC,CACRGLGEQFF
TRBJ2-2,TRBV20-1,many,.,TGCAGTGCTAGTGGACAATCGAACACCGGGGAGCTGTTTTTT,CSASGQSNTGELFF
TRBJ2-7,TRBV3-1,many,.,TGTGCCAGCAGCCGGAGGGGACTGTCTGGCGAGCAGTACTTC,CASSRRGLSGEQYF
TRBJ2-1,TRBV29-1,many,.,TGCAGCGTGGCTGGAGTCGGCCACAATGAGCAGTTCTTC,CSVAGVGHNEQFF
TRBJ2-5,TRBV29-1,many,TRBD1,TGCAGCGTTGAGCTTACAGGGGGCGCGGCACAAGAGACCCAGTACTTC,CSVELTGGAAQETQYF
TRBJ2-1,TRBV5-4,many,TRBD2,TGTGCCACTTCAGCGGGAGGGCCTGGCTCCTACAATGAGCAGTTCTTC,CATSAGGPGSYNEQFF
TRBJ1-1,TRBV27,many,TRBD1,TGTGCCAGCAGTGCCCGGGGGGGACAGTTGAACACTGAAGCTTTCTTT,CASSARGGQLNTEAFF
TRBJ2-5,TRBV28,.,.,TGTGCCAGCAGACCTGCCCCCTCTCGGACTACCCAGTACTTC,CASRPAPSRTTQYF
TRBJ2-3,TRBV7-2,.,.,TGTGCCAGCAGCTTAGACGCGGGTCATGGCACAGATACGCAGTATTTT,CASSLDAGHGTDTQYF
TRBJ2-2,TRBV6-1,many,.,TGTGCCAGTAACCCAAGAGGAAACACCGGGGAGCTGTTTTTT,CASNPRGNTGELFF
TRBJ2-7,TRBV5-1,.,.,TGCGCCAGCAGCTTTTTTTCAGGGGACGAACACTACGAGCAGTACTTC,CASSFFSGDEHYEQYF
TRBJ2-5,TRBV3-1,many,TRBD2,TGTGCCAGCAGCCAATTAGGGACTAGCGGCCTCCAAGAGACCCAGTACTTC,CASSQLGTSGLQETQYF
TRBJ1-5,TRBV28,many,.,TGTGCCAGCAGTCCCGACGAGGGTACGAGCAATCAGCCCCAGCATTTT,CASSPDEGTSNQPQHF
TRBJ2-2,TRBV6-4,.,TRBD2,TGTGCCAGAGGGACTAGCCTACACACCGGGGAGCTGTTTTTT,CARGTSLHTGELFF
TRBJ1-1,TRBV3-1,many,.,TGTGCCAGCAGCCAGATACAGGGCACTGAAGCTTTCTTT,CASSQIQGTEAFF